Each of the 8 T cell receptor beta chains below was sequenced from the same sample in a study of blood T cell repertoires in COVID-19. Method: immunoSEQ multiplex PCR; TCRdb's copy keeps in-frame clones and lacks some. The sample includes around 240,000 clones, around 80% of them seen just once. Sequenced material: peripheral blood. The receptor source for this set is a woman of 80 years or more with acute or convalescent COVID-19.

This chain links TRBV29-1 with TRBJ1-2; a possible D gene is TRBD1 (5 bases). Germline V gene lookup returns CDR1 SQVTM and CDR2 ANQGSEA. The V end lost 0 bases, the J end lost 8 bases, and 10 bases lay between the germline ends. CDR3 length equals 12 residues. Written as DNA, the CDR3 is TGCAGCGTTGAAGATCAGAAGGGGGGCTACACCTTC. It codes for CSVEDQKGGYTF.

In DNA form, the CDR3 reads TGTGCCAGCTCTCTTCGCTACGAGCAGTACTTC. Its protein is CASSLRYEQYF. The chain uses TRBV6-6 and TRBJ2-7; D uncertain. Trimming took off 8 bases at V and 3 bases at J, with 8 bases between the two ends. Germline V CDR1 and CDR2: MNHNY, SVGAGI (reference sequence). The CDR3 has 11 amino acids.

The V and J genes are TRBV6-1 and TRBJ1-6, with D hard to call. Between the trimmed V and J ends, which lost 1 base and 5 bases, there was a span of 9 bases. The length of the CDR3 is 15 residues. Germline V CDR1 and CDR2: MNHNS, SASEGT. The chain's CDR3 is CASSEVVLHNSPLHF. The CDR3 DNA reads TGTGCCAGCAGTGAAGTTGTCCTTCATAATTCACCCCTCCACTTT.

This chain joins TRBV19 and TRBJ2-7; 8 bases are a match to TRBD1. The length of the CDR3 is 12 residues. Germline V gives CDR1 LNHDA, CDR2 SQIVND (reference sequence). Unmatched junction bases numbered 3, after V lost 8 bases and J lost 3 bases. The CDR3 DNA follows: TGTGCCAGTCTCGGACAGGGCTACGAGCAGTACTTC. Its protein product is CASLGQGYEQYF.

The V and J genes are TRBV3-1 (or the pseudogene TRBV3-2) and TRBJ2-6; 7 bases agree with TRBD2. The length of the CDR3 is 16 residues. V shed 3 bases, J shed 2 bases, and the junction held 4 bases outside the gene matches. Germline assignment: CDR1 LGHDT and CDR2 YNNKEL (reference sequence). Here the CDR3 DNA reads TGTGCCAGCAGCCACCCGACTAGCCCTGGGGCCAACGTCCTGACTTTC. It translates to CASSHPTSPGANVLTF.

V gene TRBV4-3 combines with J gene TRBJ2-2, with TRBD2 matching over 10 bases. The V and J ends lost 0 bases and 5 bases, in that order; junction bases with no gene match: 6. This CDR3 is 17 amino acids long. Germline loops: CDR1 LGHNA, CDR2 YSLEER. CDR3 in DNA: TGCGCCAGCAGCCAAGAGACTAGCGGGCGTAAGACCGGGGAGCTGTTTTTT. Amino acid sequence: CASSQETSGRKTGELFF.

The chain links TRBV27 to TRBJ2-3; D remains ambiguous. The germline CDR1 and CDR2 sequences are MNHEY and SMNVEV (reference sequence). This CDR3 is built from 16 residues. Deletions cut 3 bases from V and 0 bases from J, with 13 bases between. The CDR3 nucleotides read TGTGCCAGCAGTTTCCTACAGAGTCCTAGCACAGATACGCAGTATTTT. It codes for CASSFLQSPSTDTQYF.

This clone was found a few times. The V call is TRBV7-9, the J call TRBJ1-5; D is unclear. From germline, CDR1 is SEHNR and CDR2 FQNEAQ (reference sequence). Trimming shortened V by 2 bases and J by 3 bases, and 8 bases separated the two germline ends. The CDR3 runs 14 residues. The CDR3 reads CASSLTSVNQPQHF. In DNA, the CDR3 is TGTGCCAGCAGCTTAACTAGCGTCAATCAGCCCCAGCATTTT.